Following are 5 T cell receptor beta chains from one sample sequenced in a study of vaccination and CD4 T cells after COVID-19. Treatment defined: 10-day PBMC culture with coronavirus spike peptide pools or control peptides (ViraFEST assay). These TCRs are of unknown antigen specificity. Cultured CD4+ T-cell DNA underwent Oncomine TCR Beta short-read sequencing. TCRdb reanalysed the PCR reads using MiXCR and keeps one entry per CDR3 protein. In the table there are roughly 4,000 distinct CDR3 sequences, about a fifth of which are singletons. The sample consisted of CD4+ T cells from blood, cultured in vitro. The receptors originated from a human donor who had recovered from COVID-19.

This clonotype is medium-sized within its sample. The CDR3 sequence is CATSRDRPGQAFF. The DNA of the CDR3 is TGTGCCACCAGCAGAGATCGTCCAGGGCAGGCTTTCTTT. The chain carries TRBV15 and TRBJ1-1, with D possibly matching TRBD1 (5 bases). The CDR3 is 13 residues long. CDR1 LNHNV and CDR2 YYDKDF come from the germline V gene (reference sequence). Trimming cost V 0 bases and J 11 bases, with 13 bases left between them.

Within the sample, this clonotype is medium-sized. The chain employs TRBV21-1 and TRBJ2-7; the table's TRBD1 call for D was not verified on the DNA. TRBV21-1 is a pseudogene segment. This CDR3 is built from 12 residues. The CDR3 loop reads CASRPTGNEQYF. In nucleotides, the CDR3 is TGTGCCAGCAGGCCTACAGGGAACGAGCAGTACTTC.

This clonotype was picked up a small number of times. For the CDR3, the DNA is TGTGCCAGCAGTTTCTCAGAGGCACAGGGGGCGCGTCGGACCTTC. Translation gives CASSFSEAQGARRTF. The V and J genes are TRBV12-3 or TRBV12-4 and TRBJ1-2, with 9 bases matching TRBD1. The CDR3 covers 15 residues. The trim removed 3 bases at V and 14 bases at J, leaving 16 bases unmatched.

The V and J genes are TRBV30 and TRBJ1-1; the match to TRBD1 covers 7 bases. Germline V CDR1 and CDR2: GTSNPN, SVGIG (reference sequence). Trimming cost V 3 bases and J 4 bases; bases outside gene matches: 8. The CDR3 covers 14 residues. In DNA, the CDR3 is TGTGCCTGGAGAGCCTGGGACAGACTCACTGAAGCTTTCTTT. Its translation is CAWRAWDRLTEAFF. Combining the CDR3 with reference TRBV30 and TRBJ1-1 gives the whole variable domain SQTIHQWPATLVQPVGSPLSLECTVEGTSNPNLYWYRQAAGRGLQLLFYSVGIGQISSEVPQNLSASRPQDRQFILSSKKLLLSDSGFYLCAWRAWDRLTEAFFGQGTRLTVV.

The rearrangement uses TRBV12-3 or TRBV12-4 and TRBJ2-7; a weak D match, TRBD1 (6 bases). The ends were cut back, 0 bases at V and 5 bases at J, with 8 bases in the middle. This CDR3 has 13 amino acids. This CDR3 is CASSLAGGHEQYF. The CDR3 DNA reads as TGTGCCAGCAGTTTAGCTGGGGGCCACGAGCAGTACTTC.